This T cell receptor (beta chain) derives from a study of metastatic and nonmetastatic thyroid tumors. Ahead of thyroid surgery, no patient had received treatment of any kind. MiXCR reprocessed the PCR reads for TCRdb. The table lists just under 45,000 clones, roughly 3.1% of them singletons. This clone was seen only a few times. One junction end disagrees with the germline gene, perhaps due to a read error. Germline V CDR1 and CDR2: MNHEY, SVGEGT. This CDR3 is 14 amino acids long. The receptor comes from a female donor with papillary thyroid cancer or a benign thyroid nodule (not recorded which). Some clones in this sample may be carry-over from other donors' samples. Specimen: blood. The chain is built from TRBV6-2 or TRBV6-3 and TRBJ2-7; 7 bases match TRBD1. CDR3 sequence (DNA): TGTGCCAGCATTGGTAGAGGGGGCTCCCACGAGCAGTACTTC. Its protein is CASIGRGGSHEQYF.